This T cell receptor beta chain is from a study of OX40 agonist ivuxolimab in advanced cancers. About the study: Ivuxolimab, an agonistic anti-OX40 (CD134) antibody, was given to patients. Of mixed ages from about 20 to 80 and averaging approximately 60 years, the group was more than 65% male. Participants could have had prior anti-PD-1, anti-PD-L1 or anti-CTLA-4 therapy, and 40% had some. Three patients, one with hepatocellular carcinoma and two with cutaneous melanoma, achieved partial responses.

The CDR3 runs to 12 residues. Germline loops: CDR1 SGHRS, CDR2 YFSETQ. The V end was cut by 3 bases, the J end by 6 bases, with 10 bases between. Profiling relied on immunoSEQ multiplex PCR, and the TCRdb table lists in-frame clones only, not all of them. Of roughly 48,000 clones listed, around 85% are singletons. V gene TRBV5-1 combines with J gene TRBJ2-7; D perhaps matches TRBD1 (5 bases). The sequence was collected from an adult with an advanced solid tumor such as melanoma, head and neck, liver or kidney cancer. This specimen consisted of CD4+ or CD8+ T cells sorted from blood, obtained in a trial of the OX40 agonist ivuxolimab. In DNA form, the CDR3 reads TGCGCCAGCAGCTCGGACATAATCGAGCAGTACTTC. This encodes CASSSDIIEQYF.